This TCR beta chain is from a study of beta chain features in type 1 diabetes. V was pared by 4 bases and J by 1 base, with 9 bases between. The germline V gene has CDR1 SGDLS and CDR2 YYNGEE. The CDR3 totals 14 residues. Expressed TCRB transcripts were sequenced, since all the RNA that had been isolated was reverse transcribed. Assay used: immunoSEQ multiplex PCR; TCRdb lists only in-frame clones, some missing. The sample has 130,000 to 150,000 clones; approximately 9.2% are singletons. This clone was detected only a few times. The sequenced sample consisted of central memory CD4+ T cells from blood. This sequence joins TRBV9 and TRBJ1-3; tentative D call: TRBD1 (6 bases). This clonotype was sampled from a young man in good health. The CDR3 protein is CASSPQGSGNTIYF. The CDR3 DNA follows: TGTGCCAGCAGCCCTCAGGGGTCTGGAAACACCATATATTTT.